These T cell receptor beta chains were read from a single sample in a study of lymphopenia after photon versus proton radiotherapy. The assay was immunoSEQ multiplex PCR, and TCRdb's table has in-frame clones only and misses some. The sample carries around 160,000 clones, 88% recorded once. This material consisted of peripheral blood, taken from a patient treated with photon-based radiotherapy. Every receptor here comes from a man in his fifties with gastric cancer. Both conserved end residues are part of each CDR3. The D gene is left open where the match is weak. Only some rows state a clone size, as once, few, many or a class for expanded clones.

clone size,D gene,CDR3 length,J gene,V gene,CDR3 DNA,CDR3 protein
-,TRBD2,17,TRBJ2-1,TRBV19,TGTGCCAGTAACTCTTGGGGGAGGGCCTCCTCCTACAATGAGCAGTTCTTC,CASNSWGRASSYNEQFF
-,TRBD1,17,TRBJ2-3,TRBV5-1,TGCGCCAGCAGCGGAGAACAGGGGGCCTGGGGCACAGATACGCAGTATTTT,CASSGEQGAWGTDTQYF
-,-,16,TRBJ2-1,TRBV28,TGTGCCAGCAGTTTTCTGTTGGCGGCGTCCTACAATGAGCAGTTCTTC,CASSFLLAASYNEQFF
-,-,16,TRBJ2-2,TRBV27,TGTGCCAGCAGTTTATTAGCGACAGGGACTACCGGGGAGCTGTTTTTT,CASSLLATGTTGELFF
-,-,14,TRBJ1-2,TRBV30,TGTGCCTGGAGTGTTGGGCATATCAACTATGGCTACACCTTC,CAWSVGHINYGYTF
-,TRBD1,15,TRBJ1-2,TRBV28,TGTGCCAGCAGTCCCACTGGGACAGGGTCGTATGGCTACACCTTC,CASSPTGTGSYGYTF
-,-,14,TRBJ2-2,TRBV6-5,TGTGCCAGCAGTTACAACCTCGGCACCGGGGAGCTGTTTTTT,CASSYNLGTGELFF
-,-,14,TRBJ1-5,TRBV7-8,TGTGCCAGCAGCGACCGTGGGGGCAATCAGCCCCAGCATTTT,CASSDRGGNQPQHF
-,-,17,TRBJ1-2,TRBV27,TGTGCCAGCAGCCCAAACCGGGGAGGGGACCATCGAGGGGGCTACACCTTC,CASSPNRGGDHRGGYTF
-,-,14,TRBJ2-5,TRBV5-1,TGCGCCAGCAGCTATATGGGGGAGGAAGAGACCCAGTACTTC,CASSYMGEEETQYF
-,-,13,TRBJ2-5,TRBV18,TGTGCCAGCTCCCGGGGCTACCAAGAGACCCAGTACTTC,CASSRGYQETQYF
-,-,12,TRBJ2-7,TRBV7-9,TGTGCCAGCAGTTTAGTATCCTACGAGCAGTACTTC,CASSLVSYEQYF
-,-,15,TRBJ2-3,TRBV7-3,TGTGCCAGCAGCCAATTCGTAGGGGGCACAGATACGCAGTATTTT,CASSQFVGGTDTQYF
once,TRBD1,15,TRBJ2-5,TRBV7-7,TGTGCCAGCAGCTTAGGAGGAGACAGGGGTGGGACCCAGTACTTC,CASSLGGDRGGTQYF
few,TRBD2,15,TRBJ2-5,TRBV5-4,TGTGCCAGCAGCTTGACTAGCGGGGTCCAAGAGACCCAGTACTTC,CASSLTSGVQETQYF
-,-,13,TRBJ2-7,TRBV6-5,TGTGCCAGCAGTTCCGGGGCCTCCTACGAGCAGTACTTC,CASSSGASYEQYF
-,TRBD1,14,TRBJ1-2,TRBV25-1,TGTGCCAGCAGGGGAACAGGGGGGAACTATGGCTACACCTTC,CASRGTGGNYGYTF
once,TRBD1,14,TRBJ2-2,TRBV11-2,TGTGCCAGCAGCCGGACAGGGACGGGCGGGGAGCTGTTTTTT,CASSRTGTGGELFF
-,-,14,TRBJ1-2,TRBV6-5,TGTGCCAGCAGCTCGGGACTTCTGAACTATGGCTACACCTTC,CASSSGLLNYGYTF
-,-,15,TRBJ2-1,TRBV18,TGTGCCAGCTCCCAGGGAGTGAGCTCCTACAATGAGCAGTTCTTC,CASSQGVSSYNEQFF
once,TRBD1,15,TRBJ2-3,TRBV14,TGTGCCAGCAGCCATGGGACAGGGTTCCTAGATACGCAGTATTTT,CASSHGTGFLDTQYF
-,-,14,TRBJ1-1,TRBV7-2,TGTGCCAGCAGCTTAGGACAGCCGAACACTGAAGCTTTCTTT,CASSLGQPNTEAFF
-,TRBD2,16,TRBJ2-3,TRBV5-1,TGCGCCAGCAGCGGCGGACTAGCGGGACCAACAGATACGCAGTATTTT,CASSGGLAGPTDTQYF
-,TRBD2,14,TRBJ2-5,TRBV10-1,TGCGCCAGCAGCCTTAGCGGGACCCAAGAGACCCAGTACTTC,CASSLSGTQETQYF
-,TRBD1,14,TRBJ1-2,TRBV2,TGTGCCAGCAGGGACAGGGTACTTAACTATGGCTACACCTTC,CASRDRVLNYGYTF
-,-,15,TRBJ2-1,TRBV28,TGTGCCAGCAGGACCATAGCAACACCCTACAATGAGCAGTTCTTC,CASRTIATPYNEQFF
few,-,16,TRBJ2-7,TRBV6-1,TGTGCCAGCAGTGCGCGGATTTCAGGTGGACCTTACAAGCAGTACTTC,CASSARISGGPYKQYF
-,-,18,TRBJ1-5,TRBV28,TGTGCCAGCAGTTTCCGGGACCGACTACTATATAGCAATCAGCCCCAGCATTTT,CASSFRDRLLYSNQPQHF
-,-,14,TRBJ2-5,TRBV5-1,TGCGCCAGCAGCTTGGGTCCTCGCGGAGAGACCCAGTACTTC,CASSLGPRGETQYF
-,-,17,TRBJ1-3,TRBV10-3,TGTGCCTCCGGGCACAGTCCCTTACCCGTCTCTGGAAACACCATATATTTT,CASGHSPLPVSGNTIYF
-,TRBD1,15,TRBJ1-1,TRBV11-3,TGTGCCAGCAGCTCCGGACAGGGGAGGGGAACTGAAGCTTTCTTT,CASSSGQGRGTEAFF
few,TRBD1,16,TRBJ2-6,TRBV19,TGTGCCAGTACCCCTACAGGGGGCTCTGGGGCCAACGTCCTGACTTTC,CASTPTGGSGANVLTF
few,-,13,TRBJ1-3,TRBV11-3,TGTGCCAGCAGCCCCTCTGGGGGGAACACCATATATTTT,CASSPSGGNTIYF
-,-,15,TRBJ2-1,TRBV27,TGTGCCAGCAGTCCCCGGGGGCCTCCCGGGAATGAGCAGTTCTTC,CASSPRGPPGNEQFF
-,-,16,TRBJ2-5,TRBV5-1,TGCGCCAGCAGCTTCGCTCCTAGTAACCCTCAAGAGACCCAGTACTTC,CASSFAPSNPQETQYF
-,TRBD1,15,TRBJ2-2,TRBV5-1,TGCGCCAGCAGCCTGGGACAGGGGGGAACCGGGGAGCTGTTTTTT,CASSLGQGGTGELFF
-,-,11,TRBJ2-7,TRBV10-3,TGTGCCATCAGTCAGGGTTACGAGCAGTACTTC,CAISQGYEQYF
-,-,17,TRBJ1-5,TRBV28,TGTGCCAGCAGTTTAATTGCCCCCCGGAGTCTCCATCAGCCCCAGCATTTT,CASSLIAPRSLHQPQHF
-,-,14,TRBJ1-4,TRBV28,TGTGCCAGCAGTTTCACGGGCGCCAATGAAAAACTGTTTTTT,CASSFTGANEKLFF
-,-,16,TRBJ2-2,TRBV12-5,TGTGCTAGTGGTTTGGTAAAGAAAGACAAATCCGGGGAGCTGTTTTTT,CASGLVKKDKSGELFF
-,TRBD2,17,TRBJ2-1,TRBV7-9,TGTGCCAGCAGCTTGGGGCTAGCGGGAGCCCCCTACAATGAGCAGTTCTTC,CASSLGLAGAPYNEQFF
-,-,14,TRBJ2-1,TRBV30,TGTGCCTGGAGTGGAGCGTGGAGGGGCAATGAGCAGTTCTTC,CAWSGAWRGNEQFF
-,-,15,TRBJ1-2,TRBV7-9,TGTGCCAGCAGCTTAATGTATAGGGCGGACTATGGCTACACCTTC,CASSLMYRADYGYTF
-,-,15,TRBJ2-1,TRBV5-4,TGTGCCAGCAGCTGGCCAGGGGCGCTTTACAATGAGCAGTTCTTC,CASSWPGALYNEQFF
-,-,16,TRBJ2-3,TRBV6-6,TGTGCCAGCAGTTACTCGGCCAGGGATTGGGCAGATACGCAGTATTTT,CASSYSARDWADTQYF
-,-,18,TRBJ2-1,TRBV7-8,TGTGCCAGCAGCTTATTTCAAGGTAGAAGGCTTTCCTACAATGAGCAGTTCTTC,CASSLFQGRRLSYNEQFF
-,-,11,TRBJ1-1,TRBV29-1,TGCAGCGGACGGAGGGAGAGTGAAGCTTTCTTT,CSGRRESEAFF
-,-,17,TRBJ2-1,TRBV4-2,TGTGCCAGCAGCCCGTCCGGGTTGGCGTCTATCCTCAATGAGCAGTTCTTC,CASSPSGLASILNEQFF
-,TRBD1,14,TRBJ1-2,TRBV11-2,TGTGCCAGCAGCCATAACAGGGGCGGCAATGGCTACACCTTC,CASSHNRGGNGYTF
once,-,16,TRBJ2-2,TRBV7-6,TGTGCCAGCAGCCCGCGGTCGGGACACAACACCGGGGAGCTGTTTTTT,CASSPRSGHNTGELFF
once,TRBD1,15,TRBJ2-7,TRBV11-1,TGTGCCAGCAGCCCGAGGGGGCCCCCGTCCTACGAGCAGTACTTC,CASSPRGPPSYEQYF
-,TRBD1,12,TRBJ2-7,TRBV2,TGTGCCAGCAGCGGGACAGGGACCGAGCAGTACTTC,CASSGTGTEQYF
-,TRBD2,16,TRBJ2-3,TRBV9,TGTGCCAGCAGCGTAGCGGGCGGGAGGAGCACAGATACGCAGTATTTT,CASSVAGGRSTDTQYF
-,-,13,TRBJ2-5,TRBV6-6,TGTGCCAGCAGTTACTTGGGACCGGAGACCCAGTACTTC,CASSYLGPETQYF
-,TRBD2,15,TRBJ2-1,TRBV11-2,TGTGCCAGCAGCTTAGGGACTAGCGGGAACAATGAGCAGTTCTTC,CASSLGTSGNNEQFF
-,TRBD1,14,TRBJ1-5,TRBV2,TGTGCCAGCAGGAATCAGGGGGCCCGTCAGCCCCAGCATTTT,CASRNQGARQPQHF
-,-,14,TRBJ2-2,TRBV29-1,TGCAGCGTTGAGGCTCCCCGCGGAACCGGGGAGCTGTTTTTT,CSVEAPRGTGELFF
-,TRBD2,15,TRBJ2-1,TRBV7-3,TGTGCCAGCAGCTTACAGGGTAGCGGGAGGAATGAGCAGTTCTTC,CASSLQGSGRNEQFF